This TCR beta chain was obtained from a study of vaccination and CD4 T cells after COVID-19. On the study more broadly: Two doses of either BNT162b2 or mRNA-1273 vaccine were given to participants.

Per the germline V gene, CDR1 is SGHTS and CDR2 is YDEGEE. CDR3 length: 14 residues. The trim removed 0 bases at V and 11 bases at J, leaving 9 bases unmatched. Study findings and constraints: Researchers looked at relatively few convalescent patients and had no early post-infection timepoints. In convalescent patients, a median about 86% of reactive clones appeared only post-vaccination. Spike mono-reactive clones accounted for 304 of the 307 vaccine-specific clones found in convalescent patients.

TCRdb independently ran MiXCR on the PCR reads; one entry per CDR3 protein. The sample has about 15,000 distinct CDR3 sequences, 66% seen once; the top ten hold about 1.1%. As concerns this clonotype: Its antigen is currently unknown.

The V and J genes are TRBV5-8 and TRBJ1-1; 8 nucleotides match TRBD1. The TCR was taken from a human donor who had recovered from COVID-19. The specimen was CD4+ T cells from blood, collected after SARS-CoV-2 vaccination. The CDR3 nucleotides are TGTGCCAGCAGCTTGGTCGGCAGGGGGCGGATCGCTTTCTTT. This codes for CASSLVGRGRIAFF.